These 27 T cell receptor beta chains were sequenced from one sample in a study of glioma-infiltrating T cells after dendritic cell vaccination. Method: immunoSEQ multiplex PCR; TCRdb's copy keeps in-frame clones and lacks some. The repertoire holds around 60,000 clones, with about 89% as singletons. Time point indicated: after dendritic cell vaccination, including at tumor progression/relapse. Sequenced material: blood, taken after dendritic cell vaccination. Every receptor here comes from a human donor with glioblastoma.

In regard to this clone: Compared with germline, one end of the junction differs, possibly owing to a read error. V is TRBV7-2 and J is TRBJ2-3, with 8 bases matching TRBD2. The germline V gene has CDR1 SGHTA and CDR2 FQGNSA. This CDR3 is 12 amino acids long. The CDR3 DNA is TGCGGCGGGGGGTTTAGCACAGATACGCAGTATTTT. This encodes CGGGFSTDTQYF.

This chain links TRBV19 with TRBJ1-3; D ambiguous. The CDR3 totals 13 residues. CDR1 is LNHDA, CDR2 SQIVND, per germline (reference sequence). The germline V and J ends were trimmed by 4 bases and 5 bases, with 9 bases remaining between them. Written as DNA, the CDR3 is TGTGCCAGTAGTACCCAGTCTCGAAACACCATATATTTT. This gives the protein CASSTQSRNTIYF.

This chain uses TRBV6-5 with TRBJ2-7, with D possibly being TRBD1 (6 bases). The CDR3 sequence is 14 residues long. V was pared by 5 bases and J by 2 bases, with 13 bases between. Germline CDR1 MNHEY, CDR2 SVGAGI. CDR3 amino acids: CASSARGHTYEQYF. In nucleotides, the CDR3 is TGTGCCAGCAGTGCACGGGGACACACCTACGAGCAGTACTTC.

CDR3 nucleotides: TGCAGCGTAACGACTAGCACAGATACGCAGTATTTT. The encoded protein is CSVTTSTDTQYF. The V gene is TRBV29-1, the J gene TRBJ2-3; no firm D call. Per germline, CDR1 SQVTM and CDR2 ANQGSEA. V dropped 6 bases and J dropped 0 bases, with 7 bases sitting between them. This CDR3 is 12 amino acids long.

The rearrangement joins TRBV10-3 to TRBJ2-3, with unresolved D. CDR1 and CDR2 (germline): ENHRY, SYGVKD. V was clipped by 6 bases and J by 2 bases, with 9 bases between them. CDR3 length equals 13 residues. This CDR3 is CAISRGITDTQYF. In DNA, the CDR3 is TGTGCCATCAGCAGAGGAATCACAGATACGCAGTATTTT.

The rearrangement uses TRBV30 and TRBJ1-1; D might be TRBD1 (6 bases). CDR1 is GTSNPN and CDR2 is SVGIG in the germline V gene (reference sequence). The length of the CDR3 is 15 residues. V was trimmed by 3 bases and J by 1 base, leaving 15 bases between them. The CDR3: CAWRPIGQKNTEAFF. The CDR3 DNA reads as TGTGCCTGGAGACCTATCGGACAGAAGAACACTGAAGCTTTCTTT.

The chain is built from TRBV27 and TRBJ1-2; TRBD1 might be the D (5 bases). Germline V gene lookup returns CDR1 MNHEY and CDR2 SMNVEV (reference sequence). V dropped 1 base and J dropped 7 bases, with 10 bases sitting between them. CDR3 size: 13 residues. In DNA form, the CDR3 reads TGTGCCAGCAGTTTATTGGACATGTCTGGCTACACCTTC. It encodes CASSLLDMSGYTF.

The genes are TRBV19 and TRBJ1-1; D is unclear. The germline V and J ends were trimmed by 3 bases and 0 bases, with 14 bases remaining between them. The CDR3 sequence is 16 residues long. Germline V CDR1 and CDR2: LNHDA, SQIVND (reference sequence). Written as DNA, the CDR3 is TGTGCCAGTAGTATGGCGGCGGTACGGATGAACACTGAAGCTTTCTTT. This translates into CASSMAAVRMNTEAFF.

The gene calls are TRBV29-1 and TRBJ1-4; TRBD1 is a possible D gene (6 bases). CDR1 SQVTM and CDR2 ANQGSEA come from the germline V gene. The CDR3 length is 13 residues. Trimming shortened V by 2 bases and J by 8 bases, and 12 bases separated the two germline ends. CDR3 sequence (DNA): TGCAGCGTTGAATCCAGGGGCTCAGAAAAACTGTTTTTT. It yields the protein CSVESRGSEKLFF.

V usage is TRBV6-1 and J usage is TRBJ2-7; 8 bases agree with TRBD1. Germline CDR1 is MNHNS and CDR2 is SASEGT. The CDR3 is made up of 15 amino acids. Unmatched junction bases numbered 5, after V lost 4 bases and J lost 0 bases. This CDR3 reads CASSADRANSYEQYF. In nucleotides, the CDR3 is TGTGCCAGCAGTGCGGACAGGGCGAACTCCTACGAGCAGTACTTC.

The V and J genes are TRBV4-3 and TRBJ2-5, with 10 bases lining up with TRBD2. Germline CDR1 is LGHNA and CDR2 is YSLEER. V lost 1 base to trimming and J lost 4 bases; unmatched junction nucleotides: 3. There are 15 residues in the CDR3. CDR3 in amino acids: CASSQASGRGETQYF. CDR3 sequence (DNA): TGCGCCAGCAGCCAAGCTAGCGGGAGAGGAGAGACCCAGTACTTC.

The CDR3 spells CASSIGGNTEAFF. CDR3 DNA: TGTGCCAGTAGTATCGGAGGTAACACTGAAGCTTTCTTT. The genes are TRBV19 and TRBJ1-1; no definite D call. V lost 3 bases and J lost 2, with 7 bases in between. This CDR3 is built from 13 residues. CDR1 LNHDA and CDR2 SQIVND come from the germline V gene (reference sequence).

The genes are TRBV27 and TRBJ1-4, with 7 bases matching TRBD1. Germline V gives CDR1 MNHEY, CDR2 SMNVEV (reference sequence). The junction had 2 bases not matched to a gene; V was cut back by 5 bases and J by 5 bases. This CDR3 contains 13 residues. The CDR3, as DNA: TGTGCCAGCAGTGACAGGGTAAATGAAAAACTGTTTTTT. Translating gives CASSDRVNEKLFF.

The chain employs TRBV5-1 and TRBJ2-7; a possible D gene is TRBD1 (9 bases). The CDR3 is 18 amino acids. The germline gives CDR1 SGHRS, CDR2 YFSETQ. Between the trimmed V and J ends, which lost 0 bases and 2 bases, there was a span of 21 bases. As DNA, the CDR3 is TGCGCCAGCAGCTTGGCGGGGGGGAGTGGGACAGGGACCTACGAGCAGTACTTC. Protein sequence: CASSLAGGSGTGTYEQYF. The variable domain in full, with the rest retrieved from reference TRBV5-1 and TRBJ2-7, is KAGVTQTPRYLIKTRGQQVTLSCSPISGHRSVSWYQQTPGQGLQFLFEYFSETQRNKGNFPGRFSGRQFSNSRSEMNVSTLELGDSALYLCASSLAGGSGTGTYEQYFGPGTRLTVT.

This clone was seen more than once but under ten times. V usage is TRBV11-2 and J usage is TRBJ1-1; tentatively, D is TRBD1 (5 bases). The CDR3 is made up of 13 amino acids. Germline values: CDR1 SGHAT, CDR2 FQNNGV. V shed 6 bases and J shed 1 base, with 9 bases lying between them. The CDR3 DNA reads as TGTGCCAGCAGTCGAGGACAGAACACTGAAGCTTTCTTT. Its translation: CASSRGQNTEAFF.

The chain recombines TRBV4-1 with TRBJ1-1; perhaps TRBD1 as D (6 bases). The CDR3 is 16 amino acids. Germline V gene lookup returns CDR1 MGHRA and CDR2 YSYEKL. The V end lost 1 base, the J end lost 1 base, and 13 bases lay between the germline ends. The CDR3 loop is CASSQAGGLQNTEAFF. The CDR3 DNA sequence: TGCGCCAGCAGCCAAGCGGGGGGCCTTCAGAACACTGAAGCTTTCTTT.

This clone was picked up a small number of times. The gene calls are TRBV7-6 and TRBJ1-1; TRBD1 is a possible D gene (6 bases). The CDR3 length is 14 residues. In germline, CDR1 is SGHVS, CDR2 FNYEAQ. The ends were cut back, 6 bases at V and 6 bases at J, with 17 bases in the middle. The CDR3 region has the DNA TGTGCCAGCAGTTCCGAACAGGGATCCCCTGAAGCTTTCTTT. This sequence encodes CASSSEQGSPEAFF.

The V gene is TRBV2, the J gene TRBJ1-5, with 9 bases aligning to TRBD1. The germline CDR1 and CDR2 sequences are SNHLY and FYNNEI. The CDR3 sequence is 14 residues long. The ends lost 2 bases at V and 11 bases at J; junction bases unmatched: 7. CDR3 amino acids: CASSEIYGTGTQHF. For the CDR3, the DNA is TGTGCCAGCAGTGAAATATATGGGACAGGGACCCAGCATTTT.

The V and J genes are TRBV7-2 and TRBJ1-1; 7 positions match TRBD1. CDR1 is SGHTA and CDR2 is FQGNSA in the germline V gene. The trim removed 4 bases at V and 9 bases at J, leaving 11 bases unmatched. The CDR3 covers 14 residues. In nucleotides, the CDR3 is TGTGCCAGCAGCTCGAGGGCCGGGACAGCCAAAGCTTTCTTT. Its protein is CASSSRAGTAKAFF.

CDR3 sequence reads: CASSLFAGQSYEQYF. As DNA, the CDR3 is TGTGCCAGCAGCCTTTTCGCGGGACAGTCCTACGAGCAGTACTTC. This chain joins TRBV5-4 and TRBJ2-7, with D possibly TRBD1 on 7 matching bases. The CDR3 contains 15 residues. Trimming stripped 4 bases from V and 1 base from J, with 15 bases between. Germline V gene sequence: CDR1 SGHNT, CDR2 YYREEE (reference sequence).

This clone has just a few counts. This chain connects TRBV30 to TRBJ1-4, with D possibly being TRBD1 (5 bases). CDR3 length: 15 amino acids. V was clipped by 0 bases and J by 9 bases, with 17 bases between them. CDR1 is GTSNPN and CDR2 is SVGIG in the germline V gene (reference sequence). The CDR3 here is CAWSVETGRGKKLFF. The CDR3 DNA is TGTGCCTGGAGTGTCGAAACAGGACGAGGAAAAAAACTGTTTTTT. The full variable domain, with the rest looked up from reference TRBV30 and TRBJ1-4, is SQTIHQWPATLVQPVGSPLSLECTVEGTSNPNLYWYRQAAGRGLQLLFYSVGIGQISSEVPQNLSASRPQDRQFILSSKKLLLSDSGFYLCAWSVETGRGKKLFFGSGTQLSVL.

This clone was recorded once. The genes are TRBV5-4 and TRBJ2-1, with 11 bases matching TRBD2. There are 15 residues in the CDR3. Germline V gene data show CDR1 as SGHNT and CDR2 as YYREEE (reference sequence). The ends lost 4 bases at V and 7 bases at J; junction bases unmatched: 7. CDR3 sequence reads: CASSVDPSGRNEQFF. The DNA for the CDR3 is TGTGCCAGCAGCGTAGACCCTAGCGGGAGGAATGAGCAGTTCTTC.

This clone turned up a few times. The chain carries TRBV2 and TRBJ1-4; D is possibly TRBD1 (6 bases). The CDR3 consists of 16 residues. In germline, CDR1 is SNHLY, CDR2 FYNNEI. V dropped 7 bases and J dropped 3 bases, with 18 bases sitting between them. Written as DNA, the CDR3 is TGTGCCAGCACCATACAGGGTTTTCGGTCTAATGAAAAACTGTTTTTT. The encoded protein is CASTIQGFRSNEKLFF.

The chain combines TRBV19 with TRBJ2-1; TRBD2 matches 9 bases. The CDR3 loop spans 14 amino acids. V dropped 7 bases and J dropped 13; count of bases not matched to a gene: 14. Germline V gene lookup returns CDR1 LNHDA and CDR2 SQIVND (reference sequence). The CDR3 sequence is CASKERGARYEQFF. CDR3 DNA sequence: TGTGCCAGTAAGGAGCGGGGGGCCCGGTACGAACAGTTCTTC.

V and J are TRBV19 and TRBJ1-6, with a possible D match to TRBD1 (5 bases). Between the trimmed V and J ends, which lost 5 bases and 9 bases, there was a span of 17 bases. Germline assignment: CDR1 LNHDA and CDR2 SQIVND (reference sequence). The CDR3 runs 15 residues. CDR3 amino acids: CASSVGLGTASPLHF. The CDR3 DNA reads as TGTGCCAGTAGTGTGGGACTTGGAACGGCTTCACCCCTCCACTTT.

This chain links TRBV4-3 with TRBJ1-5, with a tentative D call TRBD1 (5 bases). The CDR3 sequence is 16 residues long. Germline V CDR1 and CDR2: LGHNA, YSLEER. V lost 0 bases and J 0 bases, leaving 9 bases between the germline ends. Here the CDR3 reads CASSQDLQGSNQPQHF. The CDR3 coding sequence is TGCGCCAGCAGCCAAGATCTTCAGGGTAGCAATCAGCCCCAGCATTTT.

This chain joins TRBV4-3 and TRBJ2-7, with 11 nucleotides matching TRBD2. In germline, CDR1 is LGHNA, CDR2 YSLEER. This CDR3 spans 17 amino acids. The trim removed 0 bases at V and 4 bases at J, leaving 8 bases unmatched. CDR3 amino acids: CASSQDLPSGRRYEQYF. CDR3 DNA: TGCGCCAGCAGCCAAGATCTCCCTAGCGGGAGGAGGTACGAGCAGTACTTC.